These 26 T cell receptor beta chains share one sample of origin, sequenced in a study of T cells in Graves' hyperthyroidism and ophthalmopathy. TCR beta CDR3 region amplification was performed from RNA transcripts. Using the HTBI primer set, a first-round RT-PCR was run on the TCR CDR3. TCRdb used MiXCR to reprocess the multiplex PCR reads, holding one entry per CDR3 protein. Among about 380,000 distinct CDR3 sequences, approximately 14% were seen once, and the ten largest hold around 10%. The sequenced material came from blood. These receptors came from a woman aged 55-75 years with Graves' hyperthyroidism.

This clonotype has just a few counts. This chain links TRBV12-5 with TRBJ1-2, with a weak D call TRBD1 (6 bases). CDR3 length: 15 amino acids. The V end lost 2 bases, the J end lost 5 bases, and 15 bases lay between the germline ends. Germline V gene data show CDR1 as LGHNT and CDR2 as FRNRAP. The CDR3 sequence: CASGLKRGTIYGYTF. The DNA of the CDR3 is TGTGCTAGTGGTTTGAAGAGAGGGACAATTTATGGCTACACCTTC.

Many counts were recorded for this clonotype. The chain uses TRBV18 and TRBJ1-4; D unclear. V dropped 5 bases and J dropped 3 bases, with 13 bases sitting between them. CDR3 length: 15 residues. CDR1 is KGHSH and CDR2 is LQKENI in the germline V gene. The CDR3 sequence: CASSYAGGANEKLFF. In DNA, the CDR3 is TGTGCCAGCTCATACGCAGGCGGTGCTAATGAAAAACTGTTTTTT.

This clonotype was seen ten or more times. The V call is TRBV7-8, the J call TRBJ1-5; TRBD1 aligns across 8 bases. J lost 7 bases, V lost 5 bases, and 7 bases had no gene match. The CDR3 runs to 14 residues. The V gene's germline CDR1 is SGHVS and CDR2 FQNEAQ. CDR3 in amino acids: CASSLDRGGQPQHF. CDR3 nucleotide sequence: TGTGCCAGCAGCCTCGACAGGGGTGGGCAGCCCCAGCATTTT.

This clonotype showed up many times. This chain links TRBV5-1 with TRBJ1-2; 7 bases fit TRBD1. Germline lookup yields CDR1 SGHRS and CDR2 YFSETQ. The length of the CDR3 is 14 residues. Trimming at V came to 3 bases and at J to 4 bases, leaving 6 bases not matched to a gene. The CDR3 DNA follows: TGCGCCAGCAGCTCGCAGACAGGGACCTATGGCTACACCTTC. Amino acids: CASSSQTGTYGYTF.

This clonotype was counted many times. The chain recombines TRBV11-2 with TRBJ2-1; D gene uncertain. CDR1 and CDR2 (germline): SGHAT, FQNNGV. CDR3 size: 14 residues. V was clipped by 3 bases and J by 0 bases, with 6 bases between them. The CDR3 reads CASSFPSSYNEQFF. The CDR3 nucleotides read TGTGCCAGCAGCTTCCCGAGCTCCTACAATGAGCAGTTCTTC.

The chain joins TRBV25-1 to TRBJ2-5; no firm D call. V dropped 3 bases and J dropped 4 bases, with 12 bases sitting between them. Germline assignment: CDR1 MGHDK and CDR2 SYGVNS. The CDR3 has 14 residues. The CDR3 coding sequence is TGTGCCAGCAGTGATTCCAGACGAGGAGAGACCCAGTACTTC. This codes for CASSDSRRGETQYF.

This clonotype occurred many times. V and J are TRBV3-1 and TRBJ2-1, with no clear D. The CDR3 extends over 13 amino acids. Germline V gene sequence: CDR1 LGHDT, CDR2 YNNKEL (reference sequence). V gave up 5 bases and J gave up 6 bases, with 11 bases separating them. The CDR3 loop is CASSYLVGNEQFF. Here the CDR3 DNA reads TGTGCCAGCAGCTATCTGGTCGGCAATGAGCAGTTCTTC.

The sample holds many counts of this clonotype. The chain carries TRBV20-1 and TRBJ2-7, with 7 bases identical to TRBD2. CDR3 size: 14 residues. CDR1 and CDR2 (germline): DFQATT, SNEGSKA (reference sequence). J lost 2 bases, V lost 4 bases, and 8 bases had no gene match. This CDR3 is CSATDSGWAYEQYF. DNA for the CDR3: TGCAGTGCTACCGATAGCGGGTGGGCCTACGAGCAGTACTTC.

This clonotype was counted many times. The V and J genes are TRBV12-3 or TRBV12-4 and TRBJ1-1; 7 bases align to TRBD1. This CDR3 has 13 amino acids. V lost 6 bases, J lost 12 bases, and 13 bases stayed unmatched. CDR3 sequence (DNA): TGTGCCAGCAGCTATAGCACAGGGGAGGCGACTTTCTTT. Protein product: CASSYSTGEATFF.

This rearrangement joins TRBV7-2 to TRBJ2-7, with D unclear. V lost 6 bases and J lost 0, with 12 bases in between. Germline V gene sequence: CDR1 SGHTA, CDR2 FQGNSA. CDR3 size: 14 residues. CDR3 region: CASSRRTLSYEQYF. The CDR3 coding sequence is TGTGCCAGCAGTAGACGGACCCTCTCCTACGAGCAGTACTTC.

The gene calls are TRBV28 and TRBJ2-7; D may be TRBD1 (6 bases). Germline V gene lookup returns CDR1 MDHEN and CDR2 SYDVKM. This CDR3 has 11 residues. Trimming removed 5 bases at V and 7 bases at J, with 9 bases between. The CDR3 DNA sequence: TGTGCCAGCAGTGGGCAGGGGGAGCAGTACTTC. This encodes CASSGQGEQYF.

This clonotype has at least ten counts. This chain joins TRBV25-1 and TRBJ2-1; 9 nucleotides agree with TRBD2. CDR3 length: 17 residues. Germline values: CDR1 MGHDK, CDR2 SYGVNS. V dropped 4 bases and J dropped 2; count of bases not matched to a gene: 9. CDR3 sequence: CASSATSGRITYNEQFF. The CDR3 DNA sequence: TGTGCCAGCAGTGCCACAAGCGGGAGGATAACCTACAATGAGCAGTTCTTC.

Many counts were recorded for this clonotype. This chain uses TRBV27 with TRBJ2-7, with TRBD1 matching 8 bases. The CDR3 sequence is 15 residues long. The ends lost 8 bases at V and 3 bases at J; junction bases unmatched: 12. Germline V CDR1 and CDR2: MNHEY, SMNVEV (reference sequence). In DNA form, the CDR3 reads TGTGCCAGCGAGCCAAAACAGGGGGTCTACTACGAGCAGTACTTC. It is translated as CASEPKQGVYYEQYF.

Ten or more counts support this clonotype. This chain links TRBV5-1 with TRBJ2-3, with D perhaps assigned TRBD1 or TRBD2 (5 bases each). This CDR3 region has 15 residues. Germline V gene lookup returns CDR1 SGHRS and CDR2 YFSETQ. Trimming removed 0 bases at V and 2 bases at J, with 10 bases between. CDR3: CASSLGGKDTDTQYF. CDR3 nucleotides: TGCGCCAGCAGCTTGGGGGGGAAGGACACAGATACGCAGTATTTT. Full variable domain (remainder filled in from reference TRBV5-1 and TRBJ2-3): KAGVTQTPRYLIKTRGQQVTLSCSPISGHRSVSWYQQTPGQGLQFLFEYFSETQRNKGNFPGRFSGRQFSNSRSEMNVSTLELGDSALYLCASSLGGKDTDTQYFGPGTRLTVL.

This clonotype was seen ten or more times. The chain uses TRBV20-1 and TRBJ2-3; maybe TRBD1 (6 bases). Germline V gene sequence: CDR1 DFQATT, CDR2 SNEGSKA (reference sequence). The CDR3 has 14 residues. V lost 2 bases and J lost 5, with 14 bases in between. CDR3 bases: TGCAGTGCTAGACGATCAGGGGTTCAAGATACGCAGTATTTT. Translated: CSARRSGVQDTQYF.

The chain joins TRBV6-1 to TRBJ2-5, with 8 bases that match TRBD2. J gave up 1 base and V 6 bases, and 4 bases lay outside the gene matches. CDR1 MNHNS and CDR2 SASEGT come from the germline V gene. The CDR3 contains 14 residues. CDR3 region: CASRELAVQETQYF. The CDR3 DNA sequence: TGTGCCAGCAGGGAACTAGCGGTCCAAGAGACCCAGTACTTC.

The rearrangement uses TRBV5-1 and TRBJ2-7; tentatively, D is TRBD1 (7 bases). This CDR3 contains 14 residues. Trimming removed 5 bases from V and 6 bases from J, with 18 bases in between. CDR1 is SGHRS and CDR2 is YFSETQ in the germline V gene. The CDR3 DNA reads TGCGCCAGCAGAGGGACAGCTCTCGGGGGCGAGCAGTACTTC. Translating gives CASRGTALGGEQYF.

Details on this clonotype: This may come from a read error, since a much larger clone is one base off. V and J are TRBV12-3 or TRBV12-4 and TRBJ2-2; possibly TRBD2 for D (6 bases). The CDR3 extends over 14 amino acids. DNA of the CDR3: TGTGCCAGCAGTTTTAGTAGATGGACCGGGGGGCTGTTTTTT. Its translation is CASSFSRWTGGLFF.

This clonotype was picked up many times. This chain connects TRBV12-3 or TRBV12-4 to TRBJ2-1; TRBD2 matches 10 bases. The CDR3 sequence is 15 residues long. V was clipped by 5 bases and J by 8 bases; unmatched bases: 9. The CDR3 reads CASSVGLAGVDEQFF. In DNA form, the CDR3 reads TGTGCCAGCAGTGTAGGTCTAGCGGGGGTTGATGAGCAGTTCTTC.

The sample holds many counts of this clonotype. The genes are TRBV18 and TRBJ1-1; D gene ambiguous. Deletions cut 8 bases from V and 11 bases from J, with 15 bases between. This CDR3 contains 11 residues. The V gene's germline CDR1 is KGHSH and CDR2 LQKENI. CDR3 protein: CASPDSLYAFF. CDR3 DNA: TGTGCCAGCCCAGATTCCCTTTACGCTTTCTTT.

This clonotype was counted ten times or more. This chain uses TRBV6-1 with TRBJ1-6; D uncertain. The CDR3 has 15 residues. Per the germline V gene, CDR1 is MNHNS and CDR2 is SASEGT. The V gene lost 3 bases and the J gene lost 10 bases, with 16 bases spanning the gap. The CDR3 here is CASSETGFAGSPLHF. Written as DNA, the CDR3 is TGTGCCAGCAGTGAGACCGGCTTCGCGGGGTCACCCCTCCACTTT.

As concerns this clonotype: Since a much larger clone is just one base distant, this may be a read error. The chain couples TRBV11-2 to TRBJ2-1; 9 bases are shared with TRBD2. CDR1 is SGHAT, CDR2 FQNNGV, per germline. The CDR3 is 17 residues long. The CDR3 here is CASSPESQTSGYNERFF. The CDR3 region has the DNA TGTGCCAGCAGCCCAGAGAGCCAGACTAGCGGTTACAATGAGCGGTTCTTC.

This clonotype has a handful of counts. The CDR3 loop reads CANSETGNTIYF. CDR3 DNA: TGTGCCAACTCGGAGACTGGAAACACCATATATTTT. The V call is TRBV12-3 or TRBV12-4, the J call TRBJ1-3; D remains unclear. CDR3 size: 12 residues. V was shortened by 10 bases and J by 2 bases, with 9 bases between the two germline ends.

This clonotype turned up a few times. The chain employs TRBV5-4 and TRBJ2-1, with 9 bases matching TRBD2. The V gene end was trimmed by 3 bases and the J gene end by 8 bases; junction bases not matched to a gene: 6. Germline-derived CDR1 and CDR2 are SGHNT and YYREEE (reference sequence). The length of the CDR3 is 14 residues. The CDR3 loop reads CASSSGLARDEQFF. The CDR3 DNA reads TGTGCCAGCAGCTCCGGACTAGCGAGGGATGAGCAGTTCTTC.

As concerns this clonotype: A single base separates this from a much larger clone, so it may be a read error. J is TRBJ1-2 and V is TRBV12-5; 9 bases are a match to TRBD1. Looked up from germline, CDR1 is LGHNT and CDR2 is FRNRAP. The CDR3 is 16 residues long. V dropped 5 bases and J dropped 5; count of bases not matched to a gene: 12. In nucleotides, the CDR3 is TGTGCTAGTGGTGCCGGGACAGGGTCCTTAAAGTATGGCTACACCTTC. Amino acid sequence: CASGAGTGSLKYGYTF.

This clonotype appeared many times. The rearrangement links TRBV20-1 to TRBJ2-5; 8 bases are a match to TRBD2. Trimming removed 1 base from V and 5 bases from J; junction bases left unmatched: 6. CDR1 is DFQATT, CDR2 SNEGSKA, per germline (reference sequence). The CDR3 contains 14 residues. The CDR3 DNA reads as TGCAGTGCTAGAGTAGGCGGGAGGACGGAGACCCAGTACTTC. Its protein is CSARVGGRTETQYF.